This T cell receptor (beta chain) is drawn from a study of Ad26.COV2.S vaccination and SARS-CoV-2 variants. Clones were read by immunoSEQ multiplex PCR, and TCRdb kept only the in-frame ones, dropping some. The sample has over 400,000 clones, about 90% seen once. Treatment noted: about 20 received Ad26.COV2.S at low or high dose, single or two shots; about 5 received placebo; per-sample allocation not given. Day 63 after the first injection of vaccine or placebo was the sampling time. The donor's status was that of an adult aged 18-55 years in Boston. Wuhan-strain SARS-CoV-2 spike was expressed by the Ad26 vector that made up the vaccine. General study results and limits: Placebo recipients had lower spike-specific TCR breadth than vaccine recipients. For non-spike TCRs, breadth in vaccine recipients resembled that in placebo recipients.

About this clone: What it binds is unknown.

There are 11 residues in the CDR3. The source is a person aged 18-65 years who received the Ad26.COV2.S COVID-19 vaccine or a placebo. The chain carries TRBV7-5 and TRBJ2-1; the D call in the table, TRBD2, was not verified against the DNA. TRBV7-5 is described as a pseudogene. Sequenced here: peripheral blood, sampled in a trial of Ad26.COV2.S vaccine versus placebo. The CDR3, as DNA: TGTGCCAGAAGCCTGATCAGGAGGGCGTTCTTC. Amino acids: CARSLIRRAFF.